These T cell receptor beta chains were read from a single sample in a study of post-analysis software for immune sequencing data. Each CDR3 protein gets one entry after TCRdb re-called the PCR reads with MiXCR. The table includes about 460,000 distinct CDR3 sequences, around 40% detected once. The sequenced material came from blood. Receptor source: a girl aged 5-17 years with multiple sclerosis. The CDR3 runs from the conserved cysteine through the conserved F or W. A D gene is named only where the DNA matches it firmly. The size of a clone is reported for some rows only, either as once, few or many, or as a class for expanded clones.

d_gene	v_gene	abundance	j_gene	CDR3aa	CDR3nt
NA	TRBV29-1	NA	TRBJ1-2	CSVEENRVRISYGYTF	TGCAGCGTTGAAGAGAACAGGGTGAGAATCAGCTATGGCTACACCTTC
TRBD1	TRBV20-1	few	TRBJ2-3	CSATGQGTDTQYF	TGCAGTGCTACGGGACAGGGCACAGATACGCAGTATTTT
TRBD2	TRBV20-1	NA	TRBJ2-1	CSAKSRTSGSNEQFF	TGCAGTGCAAAGAGTCGGACTAGCGGGTCTAATGAGCAGTTCTTC
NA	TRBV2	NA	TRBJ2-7	CASSQTVYEQYF	TGTGCCAGCAGTCAGACAGTCTACGAGCAGTACTTC
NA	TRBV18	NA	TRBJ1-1	CASSPPERGTEAFF	TGTGCCAGCTCACCACCCGAACGGGGCACTGAAGCTTTCTTT
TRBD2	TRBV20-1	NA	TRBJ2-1	CGARDPGLAGNEQFF	TGCGGTGCTAGAGATCCGGGACTAGCGGGTAATGAGCAGTTCTTC
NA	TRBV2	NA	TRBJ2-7	CVSSGFLGGAYYEQYF	TGTGTCAGCAGTGGGTTCCTTGGCGGAGCCTACTACGAGCAGTACTTC
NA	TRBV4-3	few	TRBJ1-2	CASSQDSNREYGYTF	TGCGCCAGCAGCCAAGACAGCAACAGGGAATATGGCTACACCTTC
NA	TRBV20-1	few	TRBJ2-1	CSASGAKPRVGEQFF	TGCAGTGCTAGTGGGGCTAAGCCCCGAGTGGGTGAGCAGTTCTTC
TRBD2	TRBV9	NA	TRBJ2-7	CASSVGQREAGEQYF	TGTGCCAGCAGCGTAGGTCAGCGGGAGGCTGGCGAGCAGTACTTC
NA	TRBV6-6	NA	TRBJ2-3	CASSPPGPQTDTQYF	TGTGCCAGCAGTCCGCCGGGCCCCCAGACAGATACGCAGTATTTT
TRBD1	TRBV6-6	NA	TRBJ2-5	CASTRDRQETQYF	TGTGCCAGCACCCGGGACAGGCAAGAGACCCAGTACTTC
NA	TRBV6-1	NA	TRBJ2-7	CASSDLVVHILYEQYF	TGTGCCAGCAGTGATCTAGTTGTTCACATCCTATACGAGCAGTACTTC
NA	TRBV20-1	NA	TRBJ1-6	CSAREGGHNSPLHF	TGCAGTGCTAGAGAAGGGGGACATAATTCACCCCTCCACTTT
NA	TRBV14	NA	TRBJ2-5	CTSSQLQARGEQYF	TGTACCAGCAGCCAACTACAGGCGCGAGGGGAGCAGTACTTC
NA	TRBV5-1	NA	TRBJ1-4	CASSFGGSRVNEKLFF	TGCGCCAGCAGCTTTGGTGGAAGCCGAGTCAATGAAAAACTGTTTTTT
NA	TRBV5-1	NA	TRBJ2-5	CASSLGSGTAGQETQYF	TGCGCCAGCAGCTTGGGATCCGGGACCGCCGGGCAAGAGACCCAGTACTTC
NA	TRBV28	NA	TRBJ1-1	CASSFAPDLLNTEAFF	TGTGCCAGCAGTTTTGCCCCAGACCTTTTGAACACTGAAGCTTTCTTT
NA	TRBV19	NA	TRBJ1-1	CASSIGPSWGGTEAFF	TGTGCCAGTAGTATAGGCCCGTCGTGGGGGGGGACTGAAGCTTTCTTT
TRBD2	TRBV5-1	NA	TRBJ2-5	CASSPPTSGRIETQYF	TGCGCCAGCAGCCCACCCACTAGCGGGAGGATAGAGACCCAGTACTTC
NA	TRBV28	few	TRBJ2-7	CASSLWVGLYEQYF	TGTGCCAGCAGTTTATGGGTCGGACTCTACGAGCAGTACTTC
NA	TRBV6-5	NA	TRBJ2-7	CASSRGIYEQYF	TGTGCCAGCAGCAGGGGAATCTACGAGCAGTACTTC
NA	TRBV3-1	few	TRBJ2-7	CASSQSRDYEQYF	TGTGCCAGCAGCCAATCCAGGGACTACGAGCAGTACTTC
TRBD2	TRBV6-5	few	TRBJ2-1	CASSYQGLAGNNEQFF	TGTGCCAGCAGTTACCAGGGACTAGCGGGGAACAATGAGCAGTTCTTC
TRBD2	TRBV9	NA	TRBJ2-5	CASSPPGGRALETQYF	TGTGCCAGCAGCCCACCCGGCGGGAGGGCCTTAGAGACCCAGTACTTC
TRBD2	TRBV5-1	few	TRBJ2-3	CASKASGRAYTDTQYF	TGCGCCAGCAAGGCTAGCGGGAGGGCCTACACAGATACGCAGTATTTT
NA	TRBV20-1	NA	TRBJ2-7	CSASPAASYEQYF	TGCAGTGCTAGCCCAGCGGCCTCCTACGAGCAGTACTTC
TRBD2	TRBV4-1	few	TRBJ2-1	CASSDGTSGNEQFF	TGCGCCAGCAGCGACGGGACTAGTGGGAATGAGCAGTTCTTC
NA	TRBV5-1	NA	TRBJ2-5	CASSLTRAPQETQYF	TGCGCCAGCAGCTTAACCAGGGCTCCTCAAGAGACCCAGTACTTC
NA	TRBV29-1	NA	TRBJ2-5	CSFARGRSGETQYF	TGCAGCTTTGCCCGGGGGAGGTCGGGCGAGACCCAGTACTTC
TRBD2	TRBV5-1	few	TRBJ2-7	CASSYGTTAYEQYF	TGCGCCAGCAGCTACGGGACTACCGCCTACGAGCAGTACTTC
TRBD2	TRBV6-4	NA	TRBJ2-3	CASSDSRGGGDTQYF	TGTGCCAGCAGTGACTCGAGGGGCGGGGGAGATACGCAGTATTTT
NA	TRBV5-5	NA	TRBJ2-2	CASSPSARPNTGELFF	TGTGCCAGCAGCCCCTCCGCGCGGCCGAACACCGGGGAGCTGTTTTTT
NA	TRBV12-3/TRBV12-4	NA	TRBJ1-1	CASSPPMGRLAFF	TGTGCCAGCAGTCCCCCGATGGGAAGGCTAGCTTTCTTT
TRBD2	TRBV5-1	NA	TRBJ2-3	CASSLRRTSGVSTDTQYF	TGCGCCAGCAGCTTGCGACGGACTAGCGGGGTGAGCACAGATACGCAGTATTTT
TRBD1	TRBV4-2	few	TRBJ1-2	CASSTRPGQGDGYTF	TGTGCCAGCAGCACGCGCCCGGGACAGGGTGATGGCTACACCTTC
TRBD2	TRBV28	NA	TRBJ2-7	CASRLAGGSRNEQYF	TGTGCCAGCAGACTAGCGGGAGGGTCCAGGAACGAGCAGTACTTC
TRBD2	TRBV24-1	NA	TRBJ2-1	CAAQSASGTYNEQFF	TGTGCCGCTCAATCGGCTAGCGGGACCTACAATGAGCAGTTCTTC
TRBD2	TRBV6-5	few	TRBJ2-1	CASSPPGLAADEQFF	TGTGCCAGCAGTCCCCCGGGACTAGCAGCGGATGAGCAGTTCTTC
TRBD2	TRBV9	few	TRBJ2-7	CASSATGTSGYEQYF	TGTGCCAGCAGCGCGACCGGGACTAGCGGGTACGAGCAGTACTTC
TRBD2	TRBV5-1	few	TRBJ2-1	CASSLTLATSSYNEQFF	TGCGCCAGCAGCTTAACACTAGCGACCAGCTCCTACAATGAGCAGTTCTTC
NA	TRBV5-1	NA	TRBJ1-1	CASSRGSGTEAFF	TGCGCCAGCAGCCGTGGTAGCGGCACTGAAGCTTTCTTT
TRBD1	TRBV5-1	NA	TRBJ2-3	CASSPVAGTGERDTQYF	TGCGCCAGCAGCCCGGTGGCCGGGACAGGGGAAAGGGATACGCAGTATTTT
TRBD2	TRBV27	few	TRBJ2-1	CASSSQGLAGDEQFF	TGTGCCAGCAGTTCCCAGGGACTAGCGGGAGATGAGCAGTTCTTC
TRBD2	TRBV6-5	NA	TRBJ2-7	CASSYYRTSGGYGNYEQYF	TGTGCCAGCAGTTATTACCGGACTAGCGGAGGCTATGGGAACTACGAGCAGTACTTC
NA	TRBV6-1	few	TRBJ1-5	CASSDFAALNQPQHF	TGTGCCAGCAGTGACTTTGCAGCCCTAAATCAGCCCCAGCATTTT
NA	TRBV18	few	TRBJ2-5	CASSTTGTGVKETQYF	TGTGCCAGCTCAACGACCGGGACTGGGGTGAAGGAGACCCAGTACTTC
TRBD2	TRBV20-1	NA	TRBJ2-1	CSARDTSGRAGNEQFF	TGCAGTGCTAGAGATACTAGCGGGAGGGCCGGAAATGAGCAGTTCTTC
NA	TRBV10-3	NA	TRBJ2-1	CAIGGGYNEQFF	TGTGCCATCGGCGGCGGCTACAATGAGCAGTTCTTC
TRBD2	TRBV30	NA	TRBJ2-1	CAWKRGDEQFF	TGTGCCTGGAAGCGGGGGGATGAGCAGTTCTTC
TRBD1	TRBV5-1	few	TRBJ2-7	CASSLGGTGKYEQYF	TGCGCCAGCAGCTTGGGCGGGACAGGGAAATACGAGCAGTACTTC